One and the same sample provided the 5 T cell receptor beta chains below, sequenced in a study of shared clonotypes between healthy human individuals. The data were produced by immunoSEQ multiplex PCR, yet TCRdb's version contains in-frame clones alone and is incomplete. Of roughly 1,100,000 clones listed, under 80% are singletons. The sample taken for sequencing was memory CD4+ T cells sorted from blood. Regarding subset: CD45RA-negative fraction. Every receptor here comes from a man aged 18 to 35 in good health.

The genes are TRBV6-1 and TRBJ1-2, with TRBD1 matching over 8 bases. Germline loops: CDR1 MNHNS, CDR2 SASEGT. V trimming: 2 bases; J trimming: 7 bases; junction bases outside the gene matches: 6. The CDR3 contains 14 residues. The CDR3, as DNA: TGTGCCAGCAGTGAAACGACAGGGGCTCGTGGCTACACCTTC. This sequence encodes CASSETTGARGYTF.

The chain uses TRBV9 and TRBJ2-3, with TRBD2 as a possible D gene (7 bases). Trimming left V 3 bases short and J 2 bases short, with 22 bases between. CDR3 length equals 18 residues. In germline, CDR1 is SGDLS, CDR2 YYNGEE. CDR3 DNA: TGTGCCAGCAGCGGGATAAAAAGGGGGGGAGCCGCCACAGATACGCAGTATTTT. Encoded protein: CASSGIKRGGAATDTQYF.

V is TRBV6-5 and J is TRBJ2-5, with D possibly being TRBD1 (5 bases). The DNA matches TRBJ2-7 better at its end, which makes the J call doubtful. The V gene's germline CDR1 is MNHEY and CDR2 SVGAGI. The CDR3 consists of 15 residues. CDR3 loop: CASSYSGAEVNEQYF. The CDR3 DNA reads as TGTGCCAGCAGTTACTCAGGGGCCGAGGTAAACGAGCAGTACTTC.

This clone was seen a handful of times. The chain has TRBV7-8 and TRBJ1-2; D not certain. The V gene lost 1 base and the J gene lost 0 bases, with 3 bases spanning the gap. The germline gives CDR1 SGHVS, CDR2 FQNEAQ. This CDR3 has 13 residues. The CDR3, as DNA: TGTGCCAGCAGCTTAGGAGCTAACTATGGCTACACCTTC. As protein: CASSLGANYGYTF.

This CDR3 is CASSYEEGYSPLHF. In DNA, the CDR3 is TGTGCCAGCAGTTACGAGGAAGGCTATTCACCCCTCCACTTT. The J gene is TRBJ1-6, the V gene TRBV6-5; D unclear. Per germline, CDR1 MNHEY and CDR2 SVGAGI. V lost 2 bases and J lost 8, with 10 bases in between. The CDR3 has 14 residues.